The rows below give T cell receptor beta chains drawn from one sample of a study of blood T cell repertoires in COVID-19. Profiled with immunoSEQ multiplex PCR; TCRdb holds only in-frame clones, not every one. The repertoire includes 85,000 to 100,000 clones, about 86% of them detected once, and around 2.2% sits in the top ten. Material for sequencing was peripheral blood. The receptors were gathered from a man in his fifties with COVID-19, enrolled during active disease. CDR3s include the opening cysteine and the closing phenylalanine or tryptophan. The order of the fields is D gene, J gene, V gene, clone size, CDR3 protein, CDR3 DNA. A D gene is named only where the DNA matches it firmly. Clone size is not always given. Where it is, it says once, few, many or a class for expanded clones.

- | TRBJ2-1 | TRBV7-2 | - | CASSLGHYNEQFF | TGTGCCAGCAGCTTAGGGCATTACAATGAGCAGTTCTTC
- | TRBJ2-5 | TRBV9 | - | CASSVGVQGETQYF | TGTGCCAGCAGCGTTGGGGTCCAGGGGGAGACCCAGTACTTC
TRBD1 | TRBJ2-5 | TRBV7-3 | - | CASSLMGQGEETQYF | TGTGCCAGCAGCTTAATGGGACAGGGGGAGGAGACCCAGTACTTC
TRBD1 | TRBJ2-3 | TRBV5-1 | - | CASSKDRAADTQYF | TGCGCCAGCAGCAAGGACAGGGCGGCAGATACGCAGTATTTT
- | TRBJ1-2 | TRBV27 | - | CASKTRGNMRGYTF | TGTGCCAGCAAAACTCGAGGGAATATGAGGGGCTACACCTTC
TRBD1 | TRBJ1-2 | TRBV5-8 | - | CASSSLDRGYGYTF | TGTGCCAGCAGCTCACTGGACAGGGGTTATGGCTACACCTTC
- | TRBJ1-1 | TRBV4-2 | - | CASSPEGVGRITEAFF | TGTGCCAGCAGCCCTGAGGGAGTCGGGCGGATCACTGAAGCTTTCTTT
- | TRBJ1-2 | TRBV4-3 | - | CASSQVKGDYGYTF | TGCGCCAGCAGCCAAGTAAAGGGGGACTATGGCTACACCTTC
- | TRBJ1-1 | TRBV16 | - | CASSQQVNTEAFF | TGTGCCAGCAGCCAACAGGTTAACACTGAAGCTTTCTTT
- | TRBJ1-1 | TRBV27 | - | CASSLREDTEAFF | TGTGCCAGCAGTTTGAGGGAGGACACTGAAGCTTTCTTT
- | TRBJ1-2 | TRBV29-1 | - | CSVEDGGFGGYTF | TGCAGCGTTGAAGATGGCGGATTTGGGGGCTACACCTTC
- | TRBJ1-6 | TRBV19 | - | CASSTTTTSYNSPLHF | TGTGCCAGTAGTACAACGACAACCTCCTATAATTCACCCCTCCACTTT
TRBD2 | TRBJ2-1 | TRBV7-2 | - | CASREAAGTYDEQFF | TGTGCCAGCAGGGAGGCAGCGGGGACGTACGATGAGCAGTTCTTC
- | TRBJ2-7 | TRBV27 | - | CASSPRIYWNEQYF | TGTGCCAGCAGCCCTAGGATCTATTGGAACGAGCAGTACTTC
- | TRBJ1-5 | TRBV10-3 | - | CAISENTNQPQHF | TGTGCCATCAGTGAGAACACCAATCAGCCCCAGCATTTT
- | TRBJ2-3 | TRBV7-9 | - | CASRRADRSDTQYF | TGTGCCAGCAGGCGCGCAGACAGGTCAGATACGCAGTATTTT
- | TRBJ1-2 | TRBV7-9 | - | CASSLGEGSRYGYTF | TGTGCCAGCAGCTTAGGGGAGGGGTCTCGCTATGGCTACACCTTC
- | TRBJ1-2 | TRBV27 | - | CASSFRSNYGYTF | TGTGCCAGCAGTTTCCGGTCTAACTATGGCTACACCTTC
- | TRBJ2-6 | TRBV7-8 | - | CASSLVYGANVLTF | TGTGCCAGCAGCTTAGTGTATGGGGCCAACGTCCTGACTTTC
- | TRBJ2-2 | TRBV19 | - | CASSINGVTGELFF | TGTGCCAGTAGTATTAACGGTGTAACCGGGGAGCTGTTTTTT
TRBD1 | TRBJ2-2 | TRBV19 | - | CASSEGAPSGELFF | TGTGCCAGTAGTGAGGGGGCTCCGTCCGGGGAGCTGTTTTTT
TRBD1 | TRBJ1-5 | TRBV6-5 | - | CASSTHRGSNQPQHF | TGTGCCAGCAGTACCCACAGGGGTAGCAATCAGCCCCAGCATTTT
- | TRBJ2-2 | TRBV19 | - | CASSIDLLGLNTGELFF | TGTGCCAGTAGTATAGATCTATTGGGCCTGAACACCGGGGAGCTGTTTTTT
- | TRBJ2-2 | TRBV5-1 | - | CASRRVGGTGELFF | TGCGCCAGCAGGCGGGTCGGTGGGACCGGGGAGCTGTTTTTT
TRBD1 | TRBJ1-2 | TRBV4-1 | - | CASSPTGQGVYGYTF | TGCGCCAGCAGCCCCACGGGACAGGGGGTCTATGGCTACACCTTC
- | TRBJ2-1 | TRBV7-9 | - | CASSLQGSSYNEQFF | TGTGCCAGCAGCCTGCAGGGGTCCTCCTACAATGAGCAGTTCTTC
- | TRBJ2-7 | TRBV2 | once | CASSAGTSLSPRGEQYF | TGTGCCAGCAGTGCCGGGACATCCCTATCTCCCCGGGGCGAGCAGTACTTC
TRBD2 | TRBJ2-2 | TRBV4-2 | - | CASSQVLAGVAGELFF | TGTGCCAGCAGCCAAGTACTAGCGGGGGTCGCCGGGGAGCTGTTTTTT
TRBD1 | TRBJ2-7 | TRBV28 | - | CASRDRGGEQYF | TGTGCCAGCAGAGACAGGGGTGGGGAGCAGTACTTC
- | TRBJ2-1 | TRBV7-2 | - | CASSLTPGTREQFF | TGTGCCAGCAGCTTAACGCCCGGGACAAGGGAGCAGTTCTTC
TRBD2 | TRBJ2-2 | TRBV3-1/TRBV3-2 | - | CASSSRGGRDTGELFF | TGTGCCAGCAGCAGTCGCGGGGGACGGGACACCGGGGAGCTGTTTTTT
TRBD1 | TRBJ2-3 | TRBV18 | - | CASSRTGTDTQYF | TGTGCCAGCTCCCGGACAGGGACAGATACGCAGTATTTT
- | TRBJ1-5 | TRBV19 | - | CASSIQGGNQPQHF | TGTGCCAGTAGTATCCAGGGTGGCAATCAGCCCCAGCATTTT
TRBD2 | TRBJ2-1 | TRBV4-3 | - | CASSQELVGGGGNEQFF | TGCGCCAGCAGCCAAGAACTGGTCGGCGGGGGGGGCAATGAGCAGTTCTTC
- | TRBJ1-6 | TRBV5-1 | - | CASRGSGDSPLHF | TGCGCCAGCAGGGGATCGGGGGACTCACCCCTCCACTTT
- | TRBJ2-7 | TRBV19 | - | CASSIIGGVYYEQYF | TGTGCCAGTAGTATTATTGGGGGCGTCTACTACGAGCAGTACTTC
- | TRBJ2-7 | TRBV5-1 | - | CASSLAGSSYEQYF | TGCGCCAGCAGCTTGGCTGGCAGCTCCTACGAGCAGTACTTC
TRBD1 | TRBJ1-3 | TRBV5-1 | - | CASSTGGTAGNTIYF | TGCGCCAGCAGCACGGGCGGGACAGCTGGAAACACCATATATTTT
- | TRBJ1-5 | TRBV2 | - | CASTRDTGTYSNQPQHF | TGTGCCAGCACCCGGGACACTGGGACCTATAGCAATCAGCCCCAGCATTTT
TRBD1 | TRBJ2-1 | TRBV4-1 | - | CASSQFSGTGTGLYNEQFF | TGCGCCAGCAGCCAATTCTCCGGTACCGGGACAGGGCTTTACAATGAGCAGTTCTTC